These 14 T cell receptor beta chains share one sample of origin, sequenced in a study of neurological immune-mediated disorders (dated by TCRdb to the late 2010s). Libraries were built with 5' RACE. The listed sequencing device is Illumina HiSeq 2500. The public reads were reprocessed in TCRdb via fastp at Q25 and MiXCR, keeping in-frame beta chains. Merged by CDR3 protein, the rows form single entries marked with the most common genes and DNA. This sample holds 28,000 or so distinct CDR3 sequences; roughly 21% were observed only once. The top ten hold approximately 16% of the sample. Material: PBMCs. The receptors derive from a woman aged 55-69 years in good health.

In its sample, this clonotype was seen many times. The chain has TRBV20-1 and TRBJ1-2, with TRBD1 matching 7 bases. V shed 1 base, J shed 3 bases, and the junction held 5 bases outside the gene matches. Germline CDR1 and CDR2: DFQATT and SNEGSKA (reference sequence). The CDR3 loop spans 14 amino acids. The CDR3 region is CSARVRDSHYGYTF. CDR3 DNA sequence: TGCAGTGCTAGAGTTCGGGACAGTCACTATGGCTACACCTTC.

This sequence joins TRBV28 and TRBJ2-7, with a possible D match to TRBD2 (6 bases). Between the trimmed V and J ends, which lost 9 bases and 6 bases, there was a span of 24 bases. The CDR3 has 15 amino acids. CDR1 MDHEN and CDR2 SYDVKM come from the germline V gene. Here the CDR3 reads CASGPHRGGISEQYF. The CDR3 DNA sequence: TGTGCCAGTGGACCCCATAGAGGAGGGATCAGCGAGCAGTACTTC.

This clonotype was seen at least ten times. The V and J genes are TRBV6-5 and TRBJ2-3, with D tentatively TRBD1 (6 bases). Germline V gives CDR1 MNHEY, CDR2 SVGAGI. The V end lost 2 bases, the J end lost 10 bases, and 25 bases lay between the germline ends. The length of the CDR3 is 17 residues. CDR3 region: CASSYLRTGRGETPQYF. The CDR3 DNA is TGTGCCAGCAGTTACCTTCGTACAGGGCGAGGGGAAACGCCGCAGTATTTT.

This clonotype was seen many times. V and J are TRBV5-1 and TRBJ2-5, with D hard to call. Germline loops: CDR1 SGHRS, CDR2 YFSETQ. This CDR3 comprises 14 residues. V was shortened by 2 bases and J by 4 bases, with 12 bases between the two germline ends. The CDR3 DNA follows: TGCGCCAGCAGCTTTGGATTATCAGGAGAGACCCAGTACTTC. Encoded protein: CASSFGLSGETQYF.

On this clonotype itself: Sequence at one end of the junction differs from germline and may be a read error. J is TRBJ2-1 and V is TRBV7-9; a weak D match, TRBD2 (5 bases). Per the germline V gene, CDR1 is SEHNR and CDR2 is FQNEAQ (reference sequence). The CDR3 extends over 15 amino acids. The CDR3 nucleotides read TGTGCCAGCAGCGTATTGGGCACTAGATACAGTGAGCAGTTCTTC. Translating it yields CASSVLGTRYSEQFF.

About this clonotype itself: The junction does not match germline at one end; this may be a read error. The genes are TRBV4-3 and TRBJ1-2; D remains unclear. CDR1 and CDR2 (germline): LGHNA, YSLEER. The CDR3 loop spans 15 amino acids. The CDR3 loop reads CASSQDPGGDYGYSF. The CDR3 nucleotides are TGCGCCAGCAGTCAAGACCCGGGAGGCGACTATGGCTACTCCTTC.

In the case of this clonotype: One junction end does not reproduce the germline sequence, and a read error may be involved. The gene calls are TRBV15 and TRBJ2-7; D may be TRBD2 (6 bases). The CDR3 runs to 15 residues. Per germline, CDR1 LNHNV and CDR2 YYDKDF (reference sequence). Written as DNA, the CDR3 is TGTGCCACCAACAGAGGAGGGACGAGCTCCTACGAGCAGTACTTC. Residues: CATNRGGTSSYEQYF. Variable domain in full (rest from reference TRBV15 and TRBJ2-7): DAMVIQNPRYQVTQFGKPVTLSCSQTLNHNVMYWYQQKSSQAPKLLFHYYDKDFNNEADTPDNFQSRRPNTSFCFLDIRSPGLGDTAMYLCATNRGGTSSYEQYFGPGTRLTVT.

This clonotype was observed at least ten times. The J gene is TRBJ1-2, the V gene TRBV7-2, with 8 bases lining up with TRBD1. Germline lookup yields CDR1 SGHTA and CDR2 FQGNSA. The CDR3 has 12 amino acids. Trimming took 6 bases from V and 8 from J; bases not matched to a gene: 5. CDR3 in amino acids: CASRKGTGGYTF. As DNA, the CDR3 is TGTGCCAGCAGAAAGGGGACAGGAGGCTACACCTTC. Full variable domain (missing parts from reference TRBV7-2 and TRBJ1-2): GAGVSQSPSNKVTEKGKDVELRCDPISGHTALYWYRQSLGQGLEFLIYFQGNSAPDKSGLPSDRFSAERTGGSVSTLTIQRTQQEDSAVYLCASRKGTGGYTFGSGTRLTVV.

Notes on this clonotype: Possible read error: a much larger clone is one base away. This CDR3 is CASSLGSGETQYF. CDR3 nucleotides: TGTGCCAGCAGTTTAGGTAGTGGGGAGACCCAGTACTTC. V is TRBV27 and J is TRBJ2-5; D call uncertain. This CDR3 region has 13 residues. V gave up 2 bases and J gave up 5 bases, with 9 bases separating them. Germline V gene data show CDR1 as MNHEY and CDR2 as SMNVEV (reference sequence).

In its sample, this clonotype was seen many times. The chain recombines TRBV5-1 with TRBJ2-1, with 7 nucleotides matching TRBD2. Germline-derived CDR1 and CDR2 are SGHRS and YFSETQ. Germline trimming cut 2 bases from V and 0 bases from J; bases unmatched to any gene: 8. CDR3 length: 17 residues. The CDR3, as DNA: TGCGCCAGCAGCTTCCTTACGGGACTATCCTCCTACAATGAGCAGTTCTTC. As protein: CASSFLTGLSSYNEQFF.

This clonotype was counted many times. The chain employs TRBV7-9 and TRBJ1-1, with TRBD1 matching over 10 bases. Germline V CDR1 and CDR2: SEHNR, FQNEAQ (reference sequence). The CDR3 has 15 amino acids. Trimming at V came to 1 base and at J to 2 bases, leaving 1 base not matched to a gene. The CDR3 nucleotides are TGTGCCAGCAGCTTAGGGGACAGGGGAAACACTGAAGCTTTCTTT. It codes for CASSLGDRGNTEAFF.

This clonotype was seen ten or more times. The chain carries TRBV18 and TRBJ1-4; 7 bases map to TRBD1. V gave up 2 bases and J gave up 0 bases; unmatched junction bases: 3. The CDR3 is 16 amino acids. Per the germline V gene, CDR1 is KGHSH and CDR2 is LQKENI. The CDR3 loop reads CASSPIGTATNEKLFF. CDR3 nucleotides: TGTGCCAGCTCACCAATTGGGACAGCAACTAATGAAAAACTGTTTTTT. The full variable domain, with the rest looked up from reference TRBV18 and TRBJ1-4, is NAGVMQNPRHLVRRRGQEARLRCSPMKGHSHVYWYRQLPEEGLKFMVYLQKENIIDESGMPKERFSAEFPKEGPSILRIQQVVRGDSAAYFCASSPIGTATNEKLFFGSGTQLSVL.

This clonotype was recorded at least ten times. As DNA, the CDR3 is TGTGCCAGCAGTGACCCAGCGGGACTACTGGGAGACGAGCAGTACTTC. This gives the protein CASSDPAGLLGDEQYF. The chain uses TRBV6-1 and TRBJ2-7; 7 nucleotides match TRBD2. Germline-derived CDR1 and CDR2 are MNHNS and SASEGT. Trimming cost V 3 bases and J 5 bases; bases outside gene matches: 13. The CDR3 extends over 16 amino acids.

The V and J genes are TRBV27 and TRBJ1-6; 9 bases line up with TRBD1. There are 15 residues in the CDR3. In germline, CDR1 is MNHEY, CDR2 SMNVEV (reference sequence). The V and J ends lost 3 bases and 9 bases, in that order; junction bases with no gene match: 6. CDR3 coding DNA: TGTGCCAGCAGTTTCGGACAGGGGACGGGTTCACCCCTCCACTTT. Its translation: CASSFGQGTGSPLHF.